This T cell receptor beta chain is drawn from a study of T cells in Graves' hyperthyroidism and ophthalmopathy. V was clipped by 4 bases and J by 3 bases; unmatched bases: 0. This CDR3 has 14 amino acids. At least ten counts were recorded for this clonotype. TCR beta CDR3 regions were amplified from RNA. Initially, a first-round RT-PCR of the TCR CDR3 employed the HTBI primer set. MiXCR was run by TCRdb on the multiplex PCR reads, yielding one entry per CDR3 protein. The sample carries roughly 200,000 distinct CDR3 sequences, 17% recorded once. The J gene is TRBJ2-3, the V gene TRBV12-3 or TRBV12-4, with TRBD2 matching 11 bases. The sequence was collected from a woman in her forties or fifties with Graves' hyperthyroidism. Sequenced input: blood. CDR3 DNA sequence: TGTGCCAGCAGTTGGACTAGCGGGACAGATACGCAGTATTTT. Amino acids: CASSWTSGTDTQYF.